Presented here are 11 T cell receptor beta chains from one specimen sequenced in a study of identical twins. TCRdb used MiXCR to reprocess the 5' RACE reads, holding one entry per CDR3 protein. This table has roughly 250,000 distinct CDR3 sequences, 7% to 8.5% appearing once. These data were also filed under a second study, of yellow fever vaccine responses in identical twins.

What was sequenced was CD8+ T cells sorted from blood. The receptor source for this set is a woman aged 18-29 years in good health.

The V call is TRBV6-5, the J call TRBJ2-1; TRBD2 aligns across 8 bases. Germline lookup yields CDR1 MNHEY and CDR2 SVGAGI. The CDR3 runs to 16 residues. The junction had 8 bases not matched to a gene; V was cut back by 7 bases and J by 0 bases. As DNA, the CDR3 is TGTGCCAGCACTTTCAGCGGGAGTTCCTCCTACAATGAGCAGTTCTTC. Protein sequence: CASTFSGSSSYNEQFF.

The chain uses TRBV10-3 and TRBJ1-1; D call uncertain. Trimming left V 3 bases short and J 1 base short, with 12 bases between. The CDR3 length is 15 residues. The V gene's germline CDR1 is ENHRY and CDR2 SYGVKD. CDR3 sequence (DNA): TGTGCCATCAGTGATTATGGACGGGAGAACACTGAAGCTTTCTTT. Translated: CAISDYGRENTEAFF.

This chain connects TRBV5-6 to TRBJ2-1; weak D call: TRBD2 (6 bases). Germline V lookup: CDR1 SGHDT, CDR2 YYEEEE. Deletions cut 3 bases from V and 4 bases from J, with 11 bases between. CDR3 length equals 14 residues. DNA for the CDR3: TGTGCCAGCAGCTACGGGACTGCGTACAATGAGCAGTTCTTC. Its translation is CASSYGTAYNEQFF.

The chain couples TRBV10-3 to TRBJ2-7; D gene uncertain. The germline gives CDR1 ENHRY, CDR2 SYGVKD. The CDR3 is made up of 12 amino acids. V gave up 4 bases and J gave up 3 bases, with 7 bases separating them. The CDR3 coding sequence is TGTGCCATCAGTGGGTTAGACTACGAGCAGTACTTC. Translating gives CAISGLDYEQYF.

Only a few counts were recorded for this clonotype. The V gene is TRBV6-6, the J gene TRBJ1-1; TRBD1 matches at 10 bases. CDR1 and CDR2 from the germline V gene are MNHNY and SVGAGI (reference sequence). V trimming: 8 bases; J trimming: 6 bases; junction bases outside the gene matches: 6. The CDR3 extends over 13 amino acids. CDR3 in DNA: TGTGCCAGCGGCTGGACAGGGGGATCTGAAGCTTTCTTT. This sequence encodes CASGWTGGSEAFF.

The V gene is TRBV11-2, the J gene TRBJ2-2, with 9 bases fitting TRBD1. The germline V gene encodes CDR1 SGHAT and CDR2 FQNNGV. This CDR3 comprises 15 residues. After removal of 5 bases from V and 6 bases from J, the junction contained 7 bases not matched to a gene. The CDR3 nucleotides read TGTGCCAGCAGCCCTGGGACAGGGTGGGCCGGGGAGCTGTTTTTT. It yields the protein CASSPGTGWAGELFF.

The rearrangement links TRBV11-2 to TRBJ2-5, with 9 bases matching TRBD1. Germline V CDR1 and CDR2: SGHAT, FQNNGV. The CDR3 is 15 amino acids. The V and J ends lost 4 bases and 5 bases, in that order; junction bases with no gene match: 8. The CDR3 DNA sequence: TGTGCCAGCAGCTCGACCGGGACAGGGATTGAGACCCAGTACTTC. Its protein is CASSSTGTGIETQYF.

This clonotype came up many times. V usage is TRBV3-1 and J usage is TRBJ2-3; 15 nucleotides align to TRBD2. Unmatched junction bases numbered 9, after V lost 7 bases and J lost 4 bases. This CDR3 spans 17 amino acids. Looked up from germline, CDR1 is LGHDT and CDR2 is YNNKEL (reference sequence). CDR3 sequence: CASTPRTSGRVSDTQYF. The CDR3 DNA follows: TGTGCCAGCACCCCCAGGACTAGCGGGAGGGTCTCAGATACGCAGTATTTT.

This clonotype was observed at least ten times. This chain connects TRBV12-3 or TRBV12-4 to TRBJ2-3; 11 bases align to TRBD2. The CDR3 runs to 14 residues. V lost 8 bases to trimming and J lost 2 bases; unmatched junction nucleotides: 3. CDR3 loop: CASLSGRATDTQYF. The CDR3, as DNA: TGTGCCAGCCTTAGCGGGAGGGCCACAGATACGCAGTATTTT.

This clonotype was seen more than once but under ten times. This chain uses TRBV24-1 with TRBJ2-1; 13 bases map to TRBD2. This CDR3 comprises 16 residues. The trim removed 3 bases at V and 2 bases at J, leaving 0 bases unmatched. Per germline, CDR1 KGHDR and CDR2 SFDVKD. Here the CDR3 DNA reads TGTGCCACCAGTGATGGACTAGCGGGGGCCTACAATGAGCAGTTCTTC. Encoded protein: CATSDGLAGAYNEQFF.

Many counts were recorded for this clonotype. This chain joins TRBV7-9 and TRBJ1-2; D call uncertain. Trimming took off 5 bases at V and 5 bases at J, with 9 bases between the two ends. Germline V gives CDR1 SEHNR, CDR2 FQNEAQ (reference sequence). The CDR3 has 12 residues. CDR3: CASSIRHYGYTF. CDR3 in DNA: TGTGCCAGCAGCATCCGTCATTATGGCTACACCTTC.